Listed below are T cell receptor beta chains from one sample, sequenced in a study of blood T cell repertoires in COVID-19. TCRdb's copy holds only in-frame clones and misses some; the assay was immunoSEQ multiplex PCR. In the table there are 95,000 to 150,000 clones, less than 90% of which are singletons. The specimen was PBMCs or T cells enriched from blood (not recorded which). The receptors here all came from a woman aged 30 to 39 who had recovered from COVID-19. CDR3s include the opening cysteine and the closing phenylalanine or tryptophan. A D gene is named only where the DNA matches it firmly. Size is omitted from some rows. Given values are once, few, many or a class for expanded clones.

clone_size cdr3_length j_call d_call v_call cdr3_aa cdr3_nt
. 15 TRBJ2-7 TRBD2 TRBV5-6 CASSPGLAGAYEQYF TGTGCCAGCAGCCCGGGACTAGCGGGGGCCTACGAGCAGTACTTC
. 14 TRBJ2-3 . TRBV4-3 CASSQLFSTDTQYF TGCGCCAGCAGCCAATTATTTAGCACAGATACGCAGTATTTT
. 11 TRBJ2-3 . TRBV30 CAWSVTSHQRF TGTGCCTGGAGTGTAACTAGCCACCAGCGTTTT
. 13 TRBJ2-7 . TRBV18 CASSPRDFSEQYF TGTGCCAGCTCACCACGGGACTTTTCCGAGCAGTACTTC
. 13 TRBJ1-6 . TRBV30 CAWSVRDKAPLHF TGTGCCTGGAGTGTCCGGGACAAGGCACCCCTCCACTTT
. 14 TRBJ2-1 . TRBV24-1 CATSDPRGHREQFF TGTGCCACCAGTGACCCTAGGGGACACCGAGAGCAGTTCTTC
. 15 TRBJ1-2 TRBD1 TRBV2 CASSEFQGGIYGYTF TGTGCCAGCAGTGAATTTCAGGGGGGAATCTATGGCTACACCTTC
once 16 TRBJ2-2 . TRBV11-2 CASSRTTGINTGELFF TGTGCCAGCAGCCGAACCACAGGGATAAACACCGGGGAGCTGTTTTTT
. 13 TRBJ2-7 TRBD2 TRBV7-2 CASSNARGYEQYF TGTGCCAGCAGCAACGCGCGGGGGTACGAGCAGTACTTC
. 15 TRBJ1-3 TRBD1 TRBV29-1 CSVRSTGGGGNTIYF TGCAGCGTTCGTTCGACAGGGGGAGGAGGAAACACCATATATTTT
. 16 TRBJ1-2 TRBD1 TRBV5-5 CASSLEGWDRDDGYTF TGTGCCAGCAGCTTGGAGGGCTGGGACAGGGATGATGGCTACACCTTC
. 15 TRBJ2-1 TRBD1 TRBV2 CASRTFGTGDNEQFF TGTGCCAGCAGGACGTTTGGGACAGGGGACAATGAGCAGTTCTTC
. 15 TRBJ1-2 . TRBV4-1 CASSQDGTRQGGYTF TGCGCCAGCAGCCAAGATGGAACTCGCCAGGGGGGCTACACCTTC
. 15 TRBJ1-3 . TRBV7-2 CASSLGLFPGNTIYF TGTGCCAGCAGCTTAGGGCTGTTCCCTGGAAACACCATATATTTT
. 15 TRBJ1-4 . TRBV18 CASSPRGTYNEKLFF TGTGCCAGCTCACCACGGGGGACTTATAATGAAAAACTGTTTTTT
. 11 TRBJ2-1 . TRBV12-5 CASARYNEQFF TGTGCTAGTGCGCGGTACAATGAGCAGTTCTTC
. 15 TRBJ2-7 . TRBV6-5 CASSYSKGGYNEQYF TGTGCCAGCAGTTACTCGAAAGGAGGGTATAACGAGCAGTACTTC
. 12 TRBJ2-1 . TRBV12-3/TRBV12-4 CASSLARNEQFF TGTGCCAGCAGTTTAGCTAGAAATGAGCAGTTCTTC
. 15 TRBJ1-5 . TRBV28 CASSSMGPSNQPQHF TGTGCCAGCAGTTCTATGGGCCCCAGCAATCAGCCCCAGCATTTT
. 15 TRBJ2-1 TRBD2 TRBV4-3 CASSQDRLAGTEQFF TGCGCCAGCAGCCAAGATCGTCTAGCGGGAACTGAGCAGTTCTTC
. 13 TRBJ2-7 . TRBV6-4 CASRDGATYEQYF TGTGCCAGCAGAGACGGGGCAACCTACGAGCAGTACTTC
once 14 TRBJ1-3 . TRBV6-5 CASSRRSSGNTIYF TGTGCCAGCAGTCGACGGAGCTCTGGAAACACCATATATTTT
. 15 TRBJ2-7 TRBD1 TRBV19 CASSMGTGGSYEQYF TGTGCCAGTAGTATGGGGACAGGGGGCTCCTACGAGCAGTACTTC
. 12 TRBJ1-2 . TRBV12-3/TRBV12-4 CASRAEFYHYTF TGTGCCAGCAGGGCGGAGTTTTATCACTACACCTTC
. 16 TRBJ2-3 TRBD1 TRBV25-1 CASSEWGTGPSDTQYF TGTGCCAGCAGTGAATGGGGGACAGGGCCGTCGGATACGCAGTATTTT
. 16 TRBJ2-3 . TRBV3-1/TRBV3-2 CASSRGLQISSDTQYF TGTGCCAGCAGCAGAGGGCTACAAATCTCCTCAGATACGCAGTATTTT
. 14 TRBJ1-1 . TRBV20-1 CSASPPGVNTEAFF TGCAGTGCTAGTCCCCCAGGGGTGAACACTGAAGCTTTCTTT
. 12 TRBJ2-1 . TRBV2 CASSEKLPTEFF TGTGCCAGCAGTGAAAAGCTCCCTACGGAGTTCTTC
. 13 TRBJ2-1 . TRBV24-1 CATTGTPYNEQFF TGTGCCACCACCGGGACACCCTACAATGAGCAGTTCTTC
. 16 TRBJ1-2 . TRBV4-1 CASSRRAVEQEYGYTF TGCGCCAGCAGCCGACGCGCCGTTGAACAGGAATATGGCTACACCTTC
few 14 TRBJ1-2 . TRBV9 CASSPRTVGYGYTF TGTGCCAGCAGCCCCAGGACAGTCGGTTATGGCTACACCTTC
. 14 TRBJ2-1 . TRBV7-3 CASSSGGSYNEQFF TGTGCCAGCAGTTCAGGAGGTTCCTACAATGAGCAGTTCTTC
few 13 TRBJ1-5 TRBD1 TRBV18 CASSPGQDQPQHF TGTGCCAGCTCACCAGGACAGGATCAGCCCCAGCATTTT
few 14 TRBJ2-7 . TRBV11-2 CASSLGPRIYEQYF TGTGCCAGCAGCTTAGGGCCCAGGATTTACGAGCAGTACTTC
. 15 TRBJ2-2 . TRBV28 CASSSPTVMAGELFF TGTGCCAGCAGTTCTCCGACAGTGATGGCCGGGGAGCTGTTTTTT
few 15 TRBJ2-3 . TRBV7-6 CASSSQGYDTDTQYF TGTGCCAGCAGCTCTCAGGGGTATGACACAGATACGCAGTATTTT
once 15 TRBJ2-1 TRBD1 TRBV7-9 CASSPNRGPHNEQFF TGTGCCAGCAGCCCGAACAGGGGACCCCACAATGAGCAGTTCTTC
. 14 TRBJ2-7 TRBD1 TRBV5-1 CASSHGTGGIEQYF TGCGCCAGCAGCCACGGGACAGGGGGAATCGAGCAGTACTTC
. 15 TRBJ1-1 . TRBV7-8 CASSLVEGLNTEAFF TGTGCCAGCAGCTTAGTGGAGGGTCTGAACACTGAAGCTTTCTTT
. 13 TRBJ2-7 . TRBV6-5 CASRWARGYEQYF TGTGCCAGCAGATGGGCCCGGGGTTACGAGCAGTACTTC
few 14 TRBJ1-2 . TRBV4-3 CASSYGVGDYGYTF TGCGCCAGCAGCTATGGGGTAGGGGATTATGGCTACACCTTC
. 16 TRBJ2-1 . TRBV28 CASSLPLVSTYNEQFF TGTGCCAGCAGTTTACCCCTAGTGAGTACCTACAATGAGCAGTTCTTC
. 14 TRBJ1-4 TRBD1 TRBV7-9 CASSTQGANEKLFF TGTGCCAGCAGCACGCAGGGGGCGAATGAAAAACTGTTTTTT
. 16 TRBJ1-1 TRBD1 TRBV27 CASSPIRQGRDTEAFF TGTGCCAGCAGTCCAATCAGACAGGGAAGGGACACTGAAGCTTTCTTT
. 13 TRBJ2-5 . TRBV18 CASSPRRGETQYF TGTGCCAGCTCACCACGCAGGGGAGAGACCCAGTACTTC
. 15 TRBJ2-3 . TRBV6-2/TRBV6-3 CASSSPSGQWDTQYF TGTGCCAGCAGTTCCCCCAGCGGTCAATGGGATACGCAGTATTTT
. 16 TRBJ2-1 . TRBV7-8 CASSLGRILSYNEQFF TGTGCCAGCAGCTTAGGCCGAATACTCTCCTACAATGAGCAGTTCTTC
. 16 TRBJ1-3 . TRBV3-1/TRBV3-2 CASSQGLGSSGNTIYF TGTGCCAGCAGCCAAGGTCTGGGCAGCTCTGGAAACACCATATATTTT
. 12 TRBJ1-1 TRBD1 TRBV29-1 CSVNRGNAEAFF TGCAGCGTTAACAGGGGTAACGCTGAAGCTTTCTTT
once 17 TRBJ2-1 TRBD1 TRBV7-8 CASSPGAHRGHYNEQFF TGTGCCAGCAGCCCAGGGGCCCACAGGGGGCACTACAATGAGCAGTTCTTC
. 15 TRBJ2-7 TRBD2 TRBV3-1/TRBV3-2 CASSLGTSGSYEQYF TGTGCCAGCAGTCTAGGGACTAGCGGGTCCTACGAGCAGTACTTC
. 15 TRBJ1-1 . TRBV9 CASSPTGKTNRGAFF TGTGCCAGCAGCCCCACAGGCAAAACGAATAGGGGGGCTTTCTTT
few 14 TRBJ2-7 . TRBV7-9 CASSFGDSLYEQYF TGTGCCAGCAGCTTTGGTGACAGTCTCTACGAGCAGTACTTC
. 14 TRBJ2-2 . TRBV6-5 CASSPGISSGELFF TGTGCCAGCAGTCCGGGGATTTCATCCGGGGAGCTGTTTTTT
few 18 TRBJ1-5 TRBD1 TRBV4-1 CASSQDPPNRGPWRPQHF TGCGCCAGCAGCCAAGACCCCCCTAACAGGGGGCCCTGGAGGCCCCAGCATTTT